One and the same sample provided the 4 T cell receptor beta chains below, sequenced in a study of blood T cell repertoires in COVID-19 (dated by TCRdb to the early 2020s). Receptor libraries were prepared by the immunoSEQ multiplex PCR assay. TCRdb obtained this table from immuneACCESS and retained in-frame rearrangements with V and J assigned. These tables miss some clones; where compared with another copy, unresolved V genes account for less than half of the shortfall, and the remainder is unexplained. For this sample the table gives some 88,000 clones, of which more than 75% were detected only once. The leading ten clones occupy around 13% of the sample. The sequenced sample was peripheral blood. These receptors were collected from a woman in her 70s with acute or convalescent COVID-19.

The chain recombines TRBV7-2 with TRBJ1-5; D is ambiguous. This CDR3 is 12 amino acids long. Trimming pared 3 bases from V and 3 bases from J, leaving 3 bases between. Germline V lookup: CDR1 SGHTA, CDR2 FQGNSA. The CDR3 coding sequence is TGTGCCAGCAGCTTCCTCAATCAGCCCCAGCATTTT. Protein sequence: CASSFLNQPQHF.

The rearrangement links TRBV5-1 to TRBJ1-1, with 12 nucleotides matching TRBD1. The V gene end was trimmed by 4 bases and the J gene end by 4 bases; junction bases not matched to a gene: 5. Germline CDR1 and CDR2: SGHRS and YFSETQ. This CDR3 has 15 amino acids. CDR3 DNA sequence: TGCGCCAGCAGCGCCGGGGACAGGGGGCTCACTGAAGCTTTCTTT. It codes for CASSAGDRGLTEAFF.

CDR3 amino acids: CASSSTPRGIETQYF. CDR3 DNA sequence: TGTGCCAGCAGCTCGACCCCCAGGGGAATTGAGACCCAGTACTTC. The chain is built from TRBV7-9 and TRBJ2-5; perhaps TRBD1 as D (6 bases). In germline, CDR1 is SEHNR, CDR2 FQNEAQ (reference sequence). This CDR3 contains 15 residues. Trimming removed 4 bases from V and 5 bases from J, with 17 bases in between. Full variable domain (remainder filled in from reference TRBV7-9 and TRBJ2-5): DTGVSQNPRHKITKRGQNVTFRCDPISEHNRLYWYRQTLGQGPEFLTYFQNEAQLEKSRLLSDRFSAERPKGSFSTLEIQRTEQGDSAMYLCASSSTPRGIETQYFGPGTRLLVL.

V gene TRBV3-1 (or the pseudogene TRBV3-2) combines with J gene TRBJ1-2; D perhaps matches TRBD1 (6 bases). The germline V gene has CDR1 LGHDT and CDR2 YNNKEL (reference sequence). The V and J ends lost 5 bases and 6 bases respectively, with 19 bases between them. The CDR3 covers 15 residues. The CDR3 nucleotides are TGTGCCAGCAGCTATCGGACAGCTGGAGGAAATGGCTACACCTTC. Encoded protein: CASSYRTAGGNGYTF.